Listed below are T cell receptor beta chains from one sample, sequenced in a study of CD8 T cells in ankylosing spondylitis. From the 5' RACE reads, TCRdb called clonotypes with MiXCR, one entry per CDR3 protein. Seen here are a few hundred thousand distinct CDR3 sequences, roughly 13% observed once, and the top ten hold nearly 7%. The sequenced material came from blood, either unsorted or a sorted T cell fraction (not recorded which). These receptors were collected from a male donor with ankylosing spondylitis. CDR3s include the opening cysteine and the closing phenylalanine or tryptophan. D genes are given only for firm matches. Some rows mark clone size as missing; the rest say once, few, many or name a class of expanded clone.

j_gene: TRBJ1-1; d_gene: -; v_gene: TRBV7-8; abundance: few; CDR3nt: TGTGCCAGCAGCTTAGTCGGGCCTTATGAAGCTTTCTTT; CDR3aa: CASSLVGPYEAFF
j_gene: TRBJ2-3; d_gene: TRBD2; v_gene: TRBV10-3; abundance: few; CDR3nt: TGTGCCATCAGTGAGTCTGGCGGGAGAGTAGATACGCAGTATTTT; CDR3aa: CAISESGGRVDTQYF
j_gene: TRBJ1-2; d_gene: -; v_gene: TRBV7-9; abundance: -; CDR3nt: TGTGCCAGCAGCTCACAGGAGGTGGGCTATGGCTACACCTTC; CDR3aa: CASSSQEVGYGYTF
j_gene: TRBJ2-1; d_gene: -; v_gene: TRBV3-1; abundance: -; CDR3nt: TGTGCCAGCAGCCAGATGAACTCCTACAATGAGCAGTTCTTC; CDR3aa: CASSQMNSYNEQFF
j_gene: TRBJ2-5; d_gene: TRBD1; v_gene: TRBV24-1; abundance: few; CDR3nt: TGTGCCACGAAAGGACAGGGCCTCGAGACCCAGTACTTC; CDR3aa: CATKGQGLETQYF
j_gene: TRBJ2-2; d_gene: TRBD2; v_gene: TRBV6-1; abundance: few; CDR3nt: TGTGCCAGCAGGCTAGCGGGAGTCCCCGGGGAGCTGTTTTTT; CDR3aa: CASRLAGVPGELFF
j_gene: TRBJ1-2; d_gene: -; v_gene: TRBV27; abundance: few; CDR3nt: TGTGCCACCCCGGACAGCCAATTC; CDR3aa: CATPDSQF
j_gene: TRBJ2-3; d_gene: -; v_gene: TRBV7-2; abundance: -; CDR3nt: TGTGCCAGCAGCTTCGGCGGGGTACAGGATACGCAGTATTTT; CDR3aa: CASSFGGVQDTQYF
j_gene: TRBJ2-1; d_gene: TRBD2; v_gene: TRBV3-1; abundance: -; CDR3nt: TGTGCCAGCAGCTGGGGGACTAGCGTTCCTTCGCAGTTCTTC; CDR3aa: CASSWGTSVPSQFF
j_gene: TRBJ2-1; d_gene: -; v_gene: TRBV6-1; abundance: -; CDR3nt: TGTGCCAGCAGTGAATGGCGGGATAGTTACAATGAGCAGTTCTTC; CDR3aa: CASSEWRDSYNEQFF
j_gene: TRBJ2-3; d_gene: -; v_gene: TRBV20-1; abundance: -; CDR3nt: TGCAGTGCCGGCCCTGGGTCTACAGATACGCAGTATTTT; CDR3aa: CSAGPGSTDTQYF
j_gene: TRBJ2-5; d_gene: -; v_gene: TRBV5-1; abundance: -; CDR3nt: TGCGCCAGCAGCGCAGCCGGGACGGGGCAAGAGACCCAGTACTTC; CDR3aa: CASSAAGTGQETQYF
j_gene: TRBJ2-5; d_gene: TRBD1; v_gene: TRBV7-9; abundance: -; CDR3nt: TGTGCCACCAGCTTGGGAGGACAGGGTGGAGAGACCCAGTACTTC; CDR3aa: CATSLGGQGGETQYF
j_gene: TRBJ2-1; d_gene: TRBD2; v_gene: TRBV2; abundance: few; CDR3nt: TGTGCCAGCAGCGAGAGCGGGAACTACAATGAGCAGTTCTTC; CDR3aa: CASSESGNYNEQFF
j_gene: TRBJ2-1; d_gene: TRBD2; v_gene: TRBV7-2; abundance: many; CDR3nt: TGTGCCAGCAGCTTAAAGCGGGGACCGACATACAATGAGCAGTTCTTC; CDR3aa: CASSLKRGPTYNEQFF
j_gene: TRBJ2-1; d_gene: TRBD2; v_gene: TRBV20-1; abundance: -; CDR3nt: TGCAGTGCTAGGGCGGTAGCGGGCAACTCCTACAATGAGCAGTTCTTC; CDR3aa: CSARAVAGNSYNEQFF
j_gene: TRBJ1-5; d_gene: -; v_gene: TRBV7-2; abundance: few; CDR3nt: TGTGCCAGCAGCTTATGGGAGGGCAATCAGCCCCAGCATTTT; CDR3aa: CASSLWEGNQPQHF